This T cell receptor (beta chain) was recorded in a study of T cells in Graves' hyperthyroidism and ophthalmopathy. Regarding the study as a whole: It was a median approximately 6 months before onset that the model predicted ophthalmopathy. Most thyroid-expanded clonotypes above 0.001 were also found in blood.

Hyperthyroidism in the patients, aged 18 to 65, was newly diagnosed and under 2 months in duration. RNA transcripts yielded amplified TCR beta CDR3 regions. The study used the HTBI primer set for a first-round RT-PCR of the TCR CDR3. TCRdb used MiXCR to reprocess the multiplex PCR reads, holding one entry per CDR3 protein. This sample has approximately 530,000 distinct CDR3 sequences, with 16% found just once. This clonotype showed up many times. What it binds is not known. There are 12 residues in the CDR3. Per the germline V gene, CDR1 is GTSNPN and CDR2 is SVGIG (reference sequence). V was shortened by 2 bases and J by 7 bases, with 9 bases between the two germline ends.

The V and J genes are TRBV30 and TRBJ1-3; D gene ambiguous. This TCR was sampled from a woman between 18 and 29 years old with Graves' hyperthyroidism. Sequencing was done on a sample of blood. The CDR3 DNA follows: TGTGCCTGGAGTCCCTCTCGGAACACCATATATTTT. Translating gives CAWSPSRNTIYF.